This TCR beta chain is drawn from a study of beta chain features in type 1 diabetes. Study in general: There was similarity between patients and healthy donors in age, gender and cell yields. The samples had around 100 million sorted cells examined in all.

On average, the one heparinised blood draw given by each donor was approximately 0.12 L. Sorted populations all exceeded 95% purity. This CDR3 is 13 amino acids long. Looked up from germline, CDR1 is SGHTA and CDR2 is FQGNSA. V lost 5 bases, J lost 10 bases, and 12 bases lay in between. The sequenced template was cDNA made from the entire isolated RNA. Data came from immunoSEQ multiplex PCR; TCRdb stores just in-frame clones and leaves some out. The table has a few hundred thousand clones, roughly 30% seen once. What was sequenced was central memory CD4+ T cells from blood. The receptor was isolated from a man under 40 in good health. The rearrangement joins TRBV7-2 to TRBJ1-6; D possibly corresponds to TRBD1 (6 bases). CDR3 nucleotide sequence: TGTGCCAGCAGCAGGGCTAGGGGGTCACCCCTCCACTTT. It is translated as CASSRARGSPLHF.